A selection of T cell receptor beta chains follows, all from one sample in a study of cytomegalovirus exposure and HLA in healthy donors. TCRdb keeps only in-frame clones here, not all; method: immunoSEQ multiplex PCR. The profile shows about 150,000 clones, approximately 81% of them singletons. Sequenced input: PBMCs. Receptors were obtained from a boy aged 2 to 10 in good health and CMV-seronegative. The CDR3 runs from the conserved cysteine through the conserved F or W. The order of the fields is CDR3 protein, V gene, J gene, D gene. A D gene is named only where the DNA matches it firmly.

CDR3: CAISGTGYEQYF; V: TRBV2; J: TRBJ2-7; D: TRBD1
CDR3: CASSEQSTGPTKKLFF; V: TRBV6-1; J: TRBJ1-4; D: TRBD1
CDR3: CASSLFSAYEQYF; V: TRBV28; J: TRBJ2-7; D: .
CDR3: CASRAGGSIYNEQFF; V: TRBV27; J: TRBJ2-1; D: TRBD2
CDR3: CASSLGQGQGDTQYF; V: TRBV5-1; J: TRBJ2-3; D: .
CDR3: CASSTPGQGRGNTIYF; V: TRBV7-2; J: TRBJ1-3; D: TRBD1
CDR3: CAISGLAGTSTDTQYF; V: TRBV10-3; J: TRBJ2-3; D: TRBD2
CDR3: CASSPGLGNQPQHF; V: TRBV7-9; J: TRBJ1-5; D: .
CDR3: CASSPLSRPWGAFF; V: TRBV6-5; J: TRBJ1-1; D: .
CDR3: CASNMSGDRYFGQYF; V: TRBV28; J: TRBJ2-7; D: .
CDR3: CASSLQGGRGDTQYF; V: TRBV7-7; J: TRBJ2-3; D: TRBD1
CDR3: CASSLLAGVFYNEQFF; V: TRBV4-2; J: TRBJ2-1; D: TRBD2
CDR3: CASSLTRASGRGEQYF; V: TRBV7-6; J: .; D: TRBD2
CDR3: CASSKVGQGGGTDTQYF; V: TRBV21-1; J: TRBJ2-3; D: .
CDR3: CASKLAEGGTGELFF; V: TRBV5-1; J: TRBJ2-2; D: TRBD2
CDR3: CASSYGNRVSYEQYF; V: TRBV6-6; J: TRBJ2-7; D: .
CDR3: CSVYLAVNTGELFF; V: TRBV29-1; J: TRBJ2-2; D: TRBD2
CDR3: CASSPPGTGGGTEAFF; V: TRBV18; J: TRBJ1-1; D: TRBD1
CDR3: CASSGASNQPQHF; V: TRBV6-5; J: TRBJ1-5; D: .
CDR3: CATSRGAGLAGFTDTQYF; V: TRBV15; J: TRBJ2-3; D: TRBD2
CDR3: CASSLGAAARVGQEPQHF; V: TRBV7-9; J: TRBJ1-5; D: .
CDR3: CASSSKQGAGGELFF; V: TRBV7-6; J: TRBJ2-2; D: TRBD1
CDR3: CASSLGLSTDTQYF; V: TRBV7-2; J: TRBJ2-3; D: .
CDR3: CAISSGQGGDTEAFF; V: TRBV10-3; J: TRBJ1-1; D: TRBD1
CDR3: CASSLDSNSNQPQHF; V: TRBV6-6; J: TRBJ1-5; D: .
CDR3: CASSATGGSTDTQYF; V: TRBV5-1; J: TRBJ2-3; D: TRBD1
CDR3: CASSGGRAGEEKLFF; V: TRBV5-1; J: TRBJ1-4; D: .
CDR3: CASSYSVGRAPYEQYF; V: TRBV6-6; J: TRBJ2-7; D: TRBD2
CDR3: CASSPTGATNEKLFF; V: TRBV6-6; J: TRBJ1-4; D: .
CDR3: CASSQGVGSSYNEQFF; V: TRBV7-2; J: TRBJ2-1; D: .